Below, one T cell receptor (beta chain) is given with its context. Use of 60 Vbeta and 13 Jbeta primers characterized the PCR. As originally analysed: About 10 million of tens of millions of unique TCR beta chains were shared, per a later count. Libraries were prepared by immunoSEQ multiplex PCR; TCRdb keeps only in-frame clonotypes and omits some of them. The DNA was the basis for D and trimming; V, J and clone size are from that table. The data include about 140,000 clones; the top ten clones carry around 0.96%. Germline loops: CDR1 LNHDA, CDR2 SQIVND (reference sequence). V was trimmed by 5 bases and J by 0 bases, leaving 11 bases between them. This CDR3 has 14 residues. This entry comes from a study of cytomegalovirus exposure and HLA in healthy donors. On the study more broadly: Roughly 85 million unique TCRs from HLA-typed donors were held in an early release of data. Of the donors genotyped, some 400 in all, about 80% fell in the Caucasian-associated ancestry cluster.

Sequencing was carried out using PBMCs. The rearrangement joins TRBV19 to TRBJ2-7; unclear D gene. This TCR came from a male donor in good health and CMV-seronegative. The DNA for the CDR3 is TGTGCCAGTAGTCGACACATCAGCTCCTACGAGCAGTACTTC. Its translation: CASSRHISSYEQYF. The entire variable domain, with the rest obtained from reference TRBV19 and TRBJ2-7, is as follows: DGGITQSPKYLFRKEGQNVTLSCEQNLNHDAMYWYRQDPGQGLRLIYYSQIVNDFQKGDIAEGYSVSREKKESFPLTVTSAQKNPTAFYLCASSRHISSYEQYFGPGTRLTVT.